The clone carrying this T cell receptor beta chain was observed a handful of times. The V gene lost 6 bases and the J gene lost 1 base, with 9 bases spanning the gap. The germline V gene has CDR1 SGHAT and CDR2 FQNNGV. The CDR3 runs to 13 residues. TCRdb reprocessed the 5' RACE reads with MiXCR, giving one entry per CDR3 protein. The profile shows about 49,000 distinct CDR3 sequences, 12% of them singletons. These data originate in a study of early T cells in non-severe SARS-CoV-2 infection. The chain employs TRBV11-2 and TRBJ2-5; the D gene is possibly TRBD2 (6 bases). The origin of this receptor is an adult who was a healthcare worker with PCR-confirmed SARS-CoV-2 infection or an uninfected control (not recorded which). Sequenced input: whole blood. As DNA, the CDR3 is TGTGCCAGCAGACCGCGGGGCCAAGAGACCCAGTACTTC. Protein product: CASRPRGQETQYF.